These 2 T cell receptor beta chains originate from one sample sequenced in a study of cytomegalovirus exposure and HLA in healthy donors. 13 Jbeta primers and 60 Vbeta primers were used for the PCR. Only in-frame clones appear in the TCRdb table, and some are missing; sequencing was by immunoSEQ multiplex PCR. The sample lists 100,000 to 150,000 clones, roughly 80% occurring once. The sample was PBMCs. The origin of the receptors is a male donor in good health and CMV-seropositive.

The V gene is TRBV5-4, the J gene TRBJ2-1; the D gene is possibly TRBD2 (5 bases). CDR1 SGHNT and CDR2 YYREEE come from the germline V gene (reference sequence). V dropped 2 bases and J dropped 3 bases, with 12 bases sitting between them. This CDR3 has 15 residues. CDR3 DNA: TGTGCCAGCAGCTTCGCCCGGGGAGACTACAATGAGCAGTTCTTC. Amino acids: CASSFARGDYNEQFF.

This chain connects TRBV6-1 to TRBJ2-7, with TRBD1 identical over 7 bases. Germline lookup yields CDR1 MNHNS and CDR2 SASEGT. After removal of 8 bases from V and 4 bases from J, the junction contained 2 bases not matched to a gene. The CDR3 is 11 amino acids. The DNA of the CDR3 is TGTGCCAGCGACAGGGCTTACGAGCAGTACTTC. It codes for CASDRAYEQYF.